Listed here are 13 T cell receptor beta chains from one sample, sequenced in a study of blood T cell repertoires in COVID-19. Sequenced by immunoSEQ multiplex PCR; TCRdb stores in-frame clones only, minus some. The sample comprises some 180,000 clones, approximately 82% of which are singletons, and approximately 19% rests with the top ten. Sequencing was carried out using peripheral blood. The receptors come from a woman in her seventies who had recovered from COVID-19.

CDR3 region: CASSQGGGGARGDTQYF. As DNA, the CDR3 is TGTGCCAGCAGCCAAGGTGGTGGGGGGGCCCGGGGAGATACGCAGTATTTT. J is TRBJ2-3 and V is TRBV3-1 (or the pseudogene TRBV3-2); D is perhaps TRBD2 (7 bases). The CDR3 is made up of 17 amino acids. V was clipped by 1 base and J by 5 bases, with 19 bases between them. Per germline, CDR1 LGHDT and CDR2 YNNKEL (reference sequence).

The chain joins TRBV19 to TRBJ2-7, with 12 bases fitting TRBD2. Germline CDR1 is LNHDA and CDR2 is SQIVND (reference sequence). The CDR3 runs to 14 residues. V lost 7 bases to trimming and J lost 2 bases; unmatched junction nucleotides: 3. CDR3 in amino acids: CASMRTSGTYEQYF. The CDR3 coding sequence is TGTGCCAGTATGAGGACTAGCGGGACCTACGAGCAGTACTTC.

The chain employs TRBV29-1 and TRBJ2-3; the D gene is possibly TRBD1 (5 bases). V shed 4 bases and J shed 6 bases, with 11 bases lying between them. The CDR3 contains 12 residues. Germline V gives CDR1 SQVTM, CDR2 ANQGSEA. The CDR3 DNA is TGCAGCGTTGGCAGGGCGCAGGATACGCAGTATTTT. This sequence encodes CSVGRAQDTQYF.

The rearrangement links TRBV29-1 to TRBJ1-1, with D possibly being TRBD1 (6 bases). The CDR3 is made up of 13 amino acids. The V end lost 5 bases, the J end lost 1 base, and 11 bases lay between the germline ends. CDR1 is SQVTM and CDR2 is ANQGSEA in the germline V gene. CDR3 residues: CSVTRTANTEAFF. The CDR3 nucleotides are TGCAGCGTTACCAGGACAGCGAACACTGAAGCTTTCTTT.

CDR3 in amino acids: CASSEVAGREQYF. Written as DNA, the CDR3 is TGTGCCAGCAGTGAAGTAGCGGGGCGCGAGCAGTACTTC. This chain joins TRBV25-1 and TRBJ2-7; 8 bases match TRBD2. Looked up from germline, CDR1 is MGHDK and CDR2 is SYGVNS. CDR3 length: 13 residues. The trim removed 2 bases at V and 6 bases at J, leaving 3 bases unmatched.

The V gene is TRBV19, the J gene TRBJ1-2; tentative D call: TRBD1 (6 bases). The CDR3 contains 15 residues. V lost 5 bases and J lost 4, with 17 bases in between. CDR1 and CDR2 (germline): LNHDA, SQIVND (reference sequence). The CDR3 loop reads CASSPRGGIGYGYTF. CDR3 nucleotide sequence: TGTGCCAGTAGTCCCCGGGGGGGCATCGGCTATGGCTACACCTTC.

This rearrangement joins TRBV11-2 to TRBJ2-3; TRBD2 might be the D (5 bases). CDR1 and CDR2 from the germline V gene are SGHAT and FQNNGV. This CDR3 is built from 16 residues. Trimming took 2 bases from V and 0 from J, leaving 12 bases between them. The CDR3 DNA reads as TGTGCCAGCAGCTTAAGTCTGAGGACTAGCACAGATACGCAGTATTTT. This gives the protein CASSLSLRTSTDTQYF.

The rearrangement uses TRBV5-1 and TRBJ1-1, with 8 positions matching TRBD1. Trimming at V came to 4 bases and at J to 1 base, leaving 6 bases not matched to a gene. This CDR3 is built from 15 residues. Germline lookup yields CDR1 SGHRS and CDR2 YFSETQ. CDR3 bases: TGCGCCAGCAGCGCATACAGGGGGGCGAACACTGAAGCTTTCTTT. This encodes CASSAYRGANTEAFF.

V is TRBV28 and J is TRBJ1-1; D call uncertain. CDR3 size: 11 residues. Looked up from germline, CDR1 is MDHEN and CDR2 is SYDVKM. V lost 10 bases to trimming and J lost 6 bases, with 12 bases between them. This CDR3 reads CATLARAEAFF. The CDR3 DNA follows: TGTGCCACTTTAGCGCGTGCTGAAGCTTTCTTT.

The rearrangement uses TRBV9 and TRBJ1-2; 7 nucleotides line up with TRBD1. The CDR3 sequence is 18 residues long. The germline gives CDR1 SGDLS, CDR2 YYNGEE. The V and J ends lost 4 bases and 2 bases, in that order; junction bases with no gene match: 17. CDR3 DNA sequence: TGTGCCAGCAGCACCCACAGGGGCGGGGGGGCTATCAACTATGGCTACACCTTC. Protein product: CASSTHRGGGAINYGYTF.

The V and J genes are TRBV2 and TRBJ2-5, with D possibly being TRBD2 (5 bases). Per germline, CDR1 SNHLY and CDR2 FYNNEI. V shed 0 bases and J shed 4 bases, with 9 bases lying between them. The CDR3 consists of 14 residues. In DNA, the CDR3 is TGTGCCAGCAGTGAAGCGGGGAGCTTAGAGACCCAGTACTTC. Amino acid sequence: CASSEAGSLETQYF.

V usage is TRBV30 and J usage is TRBJ1-2; D ambiguous. The V end was cut by 5 bases, the J end by 1 base, with 17 bases between. This CDR3 has 15 residues. Germline V CDR1 and CDR2: GTSNPN, SVGIG (reference sequence). In DNA, the CDR3 is TGTGCCTGGGGCGGGGATGCGGGCCTTAACTATGGCTACACCTTC. Its translation is CAWGGDAGLNYGYTF.

V is TRBV3-1 (or the pseudogene TRBV3-2) and J is TRBJ2-7; TRBD2 agrees at 7 bases. The CDR3 contains 14 residues. Germline CDR1 reads LGHDT; CDR2 reads YNNKEL (reference sequence). J lost 3 bases, V lost 1 base, and 3 bases had no gene match. CDR3 loop: CASSQGGTNYEQYF. CDR3 sequence (DNA): TGTGCCAGCAGCCAAGGTGGGACTAACTACGAGCAGTACTTC.